This passage covers 15 T cell receptor beta chains from one sample sequenced in a study of molecular identifiers for immune sequencing clone quantification. Using its own MiXCR run on the PCR reads, TCRdb lists one record per CDR3 protein. The data contain around 480,000 distinct CDR3 sequences, 20% to 25% of them singletons. The sequenced sample was naive CD8+ T cells from blood, with Jurkat cell RNA spiked in. Described subset: FACS-sorted CD8+CD4-CCR7+CD45RA+ naive T cells. The receptors here all came from a human donor in good health. Some libraries in this study had Jurkat cell RNA spiked in.

The rearrangement uses TRBV5-1 and TRBJ2-7; TRBD1 matches 10 bases. Germline V gene data show CDR1 as SGHRS and CDR2 as YFSETQ. The V and J ends lost 4 bases and 1 base, in that order; junction bases with no gene match: 8. The CDR3 loop spans 16 amino acids. CDR3 sequence: CASSTGQGIRSYEQYF. CDR3 sequence (DNA): TGCGCCAGCAGCACGGGACAGGGGATAAGGTCCTACGAGCAGTACTTC.

The CDR3 DNA is TGCAGTGCTAGTGTTCCCCCCCGAGACGTCCTTAACTATGGCTACACCTTC. Translation gives CSASVPPRDVLNYGYTF. The rearrangement links TRBV20-1 to TRBJ1-2; D not certain. The length of the CDR3 is 17 residues. V shed 3 bases and J shed 1 base, with 21 bases lying between them. Germline CDR1 is DFQATT and CDR2 is SNEGSKA (reference sequence).

Of note for this clonotype: This may stem from a read error, because a much larger clone lies one nucleotide away. The chain couples TRBV29-1 to TRBJ1-3, with D unclear. The CDR3 loop spans 14 amino acids. CDR1 is SQVTM and CDR2 is ANQGSEA in the germline V gene. V lost 4 bases to trimming and J lost 0 bases, with 10 bases between them. CDR3 amino acids: CSVVVTSSGNTIYF. The CDR3 region has the DNA TGCAGCGTTGTAGTCACCAGCTCTGGAAACACCATATATTTT.

This clonotype came up a few times. J is TRBJ1-2 and V is TRBV7-9; 7 bases fit TRBD1. Germline loops: CDR1 SEHNR, CDR2 FQNEAQ (reference sequence). There are 14 residues in the CDR3. After removal of 4 bases from V and 2 bases from J, the junction contained 4 bases not matched to a gene. The CDR3 spells CASSSPTGNYGYTF. CDR3 sequence (DNA): TGTGCCAGCAGCTCCCCGACAGGGAACTATGGCTACACCTTC.

The table lists this clonotype with many counts. The chain joins TRBV4-3 to TRBJ1-5, with D uncertain. Germline assignment: CDR1 LGHNA and CDR2 YSLEER. CDR3 length: 17 residues. Trimming removed 0 bases from V and 6 bases from J, with 18 bases in between. The CDR3 loop is CASSQDRQSGGSQPQHF. In DNA form, the CDR3 reads TGCGCCAGCAGCCAAGATCGTCAATCCGGAGGAAGTCAGCCCCAGCATTTT.

This clonotype came up a few times. The J gene is TRBJ2-7, the V gene TRBV6-2 or TRBV6-3; the D gene could be TRBD1 or TRBD2 (5 bases each). V was pared by 2 bases and J by 3 bases, with 14 bases between. CDR1 and CDR2 from the germline V gene are MNHEY and SVGEGT. The CDR3 extends over 15 amino acids. The DNA of the CDR3 is TGTGCCAGCAGTTACGTCCCGGGACGCAACTACGAGCAGTACTTC. Translation: CASSYVPGRNYEQYF.

This clonotype was seen only a few times. V and J are TRBV9 and TRBJ1-1, with no clear D. V shed 2 bases and J shed 7 bases, with 12 bases lying between them. CDR3 length: 13 residues. From germline, CDR1 is SGDLS and CDR2 YYNGEE. The CDR3 DNA follows: TGTGCCAGCAGCGTTTCACCCACCAATGAAGCTTTCTTT. It encodes CASSVSPTNEAFF.

In regard to this clonotype: At one end the junction does not follow the germline gene, possibly because of a read error. The gene calls are TRBV4-3 and TRBJ2-7, with 7 bases aligning to TRBD1. CDR3 size: 14 residues. Germline V lookup: CDR1 LGHNA, CDR2 YSLEER. CDR3: CASSPGTASYERYF. CDR3 DNA sequence: TGCGCCAGCAGCCCCGGGACAGCCTCCTACGAGCGGTACTTC.

In its sample, this clonotype was seen a few times. The V gene is TRBV12-3 or TRBV12-4, the J gene TRBJ2-7; D possibly corresponds to TRBD2 (6 bases). The CDR3 runs 14 residues. Between the trimmed V and J ends, which lost 5 bases and 4 bases, there was a span of 15 bases. CDR3 amino acids: CASSTRDGSYEQYF. Here the CDR3 DNA reads TGTGCCAGCAGTACCCGGGACGGGAGTTACGAGCAGTACTTC.

This clonotype was counted at least ten times. J is TRBJ1-1 and V is TRBV27; possibly TRBD1 for D (5 bases). Looked up from germline, CDR1 is MNHEY and CDR2 is SMNVEV (reference sequence). The CDR3 is made up of 13 amino acids. V was shortened by 5 bases and J by 7 bases, with 14 bases between the two germline ends. CDR3 nucleotide sequence: TGTGCCAGCAGTCTCTTTGGGGCACGTGAAGCTTTCTTT. It specifies CASSLFGAREAFF.

This clonotype was picked up a small number of times. The gene calls are TRBV19 and TRBJ2-7; tentatively, D is TRBD1 or TRBD2 (6 bases each). The CDR3 covers 14 residues. V shed 2 bases and J shed 3 bases, with 11 bases lying between them. The germline V gene encodes CDR1 LNHDA and CDR2 SQIVND (reference sequence). CDR3 region: CASSIMGGHYEQYF. In nucleotides, the CDR3 is TGTGCCAGTAGTATAATGGGGGGCCACTACGAGCAGTACTTC. Filled out from reference TRBV19 and TRBJ2-7, the complete variable domain reads DGGITQSPKYLFRKEGQNVTLSCEQNLNHDAMYWYRQDPGQGLRLIYYSQIVNDFQKGDIAEGYSVSREKKESFPLTVTSAQKNPTAFYLCASSIMGGHYEQYFGPGTRLTVT.

This clonotype was detected only a few times. V is TRBV7-6 and J is TRBJ2-2; D might be TRBD2 (5 bases). V lost 4 bases and J 7 bases, leaving 10 bases between the germline ends. Per germline, CDR1 SGHVS and CDR2 FNYEAQ. The CDR3 spans 13 residues. The CDR3 is CASSSQEVGELFF. Written as DNA, the CDR3 is TGTGCCAGCAGCTCCCAGGAGGTCGGGGAGCTGTTTTTT. Variable domain in full (rest from reference TRBV7-6 and TRBJ2-2): GAGVSQSPRYKVTKRGQDVALRCDPISGHVSLYWYRQALGQGPEFLTYFNYEAQQDKSGLPNDRFSAERPEGSISTLTIQRTEQRDSAMYRCASSSQEVGELFFGEGSRLTVL.

This clonotype was picked up many times. The CDR3 is CASSQNTGPQPQHF. The DNA for the CDR3 is TGTGCCAGCAGCCAAAATACGGGGCCGCAGCCCCAGCATTTT. The chain combines TRBV3-1 with TRBJ1-5, with TRBD1 as a possible D gene (5 bases). V lost 2 bases and J 7 bases, leaving 12 bases between the germline ends. From germline, CDR1 is LGHDT and CDR2 YNNKEL (reference sequence). The length of the CDR3 is 14 residues.

This clonotype was counted only a few times. The chain combines TRBV27 with TRBJ1-5; 9 nucleotides line up with TRBD1. Germline trimming cut 4 bases from V and 1 base from J; bases unmatched to any gene: 5. The CDR3 is made up of 16 amino acids. Germline V gene sequence: CDR1 MNHEY, CDR2 SMNVEV (reference sequence). The CDR3 loop is CASSSQGAQSNQPQHF. The CDR3 nucleotides are TGTGCCAGCAGTTCACAGGGGGCGCAGAGCAATCAGCCCCAGCATTTT.

This clonotype has just one count. Possible read error: a much larger clone is one base away. The chain combines TRBV10-3 with TRBJ2-7; weak D call: TRBD1 (6 bases). Germline V gene sequence: CDR1 ENHRY, CDR2 SYGVKD. The CDR3 contains 14 residues. CDR3: CGISEVDEGVEQYF. The CDR3 region has the DNA TGTGGCATCAGTGAAGTAGACGAGGGGGTCGAGCAGTACTTC.